The clone carrying this TCR beta chain has a handful of counts. Its antigen remains unknown. The V gene end was trimmed by 4 bases and the J gene end by 3 bases; junction bases not matched to a gene: 9. Germline V gives CDR1 SGHVS, CDR2 FNYEAQ. This CDR3 is 16 amino acids long. Profiled with immunoSEQ multiplex PCR; TCRdb holds only in-frame clones, not every one. The sample holds tens of thousands of clones, roughly 70% seen once. The entry originates in a study of vaccination effects on CD4 cells after COVID-19. At the level of the study: Either the mRNA-1273 or the BNT162b2 vaccine was given to participants as two doses. Overall study findings and caveats: The study found marked clonal contraction of infection- and vaccine-induced clones late after vaccination.

Peptide-pool stimulation followed by sequencing identified expanded antigen-specific CD4+ clonotypes in the ViraFEST assay. The culture ran for 10 days before CD4+ T cells were isolated. All vaccine recipients tested negative for nucleocapsid antibodies and had never contracted SARS-CoV-2 infection. Replacing half the medium with IL-2 medium was done on days 3 and 7. The receptor comes from a human donor who received a COVID-19 vaccine. Source: CD4+ T cells from PBMCs cultured with SARS-CoV-2 spike peptides, taken before COVID-19 vaccination. V usage is TRBV7-6 and J usage is TRBJ1-5; 7 bases are a match to TRBD1. In DNA form, the CDR3 reads TGTGCCAGCAGCTCCACGCCGGGACAGCTCAATCAGCCCCAGCATTTT. Amino acid sequence: CASSSTPGQLNQPQHF.